One sample yielded the 18 T cell receptor beta chains listed below, sequenced in a study of T cell responses to AZD1222 COVID-19 vaccine. Profiled with immunoSEQ multiplex PCR; TCRdb holds only in-frame clones, not every one. The repertoire holds under 150,000 clones, with roughly 93% as singletons. The sequencing here drew on peripheral blood, taken on day 0 of AZD1222 vaccination. The receptors were sampled from an adult in good health.

This clone was seen a single time. J is TRBJ2-2 and V is TRBV19; 8 nucleotides align to TRBD2. Germline loops: CDR1 LNHDA, CDR2 SQIVND (reference sequence). V shed 5 bases and J 5 bases; nucleotides not matched to a gene: 7. The CDR3 is made up of 15 amino acids. CDR3 protein: CASSPSGRGTGELFF. The CDR3 bases are TGTGCCAGTAGTCCAAGCGGGAGAGGGACCGGGGAGCTGTTTTTT.

The chain joins TRBV27 to TRBJ2-2, with TRBD2 identical over 9 bases. Germline assignment: CDR1 MNHEY and CDR2 SMNVEV (reference sequence). This CDR3 has 15 amino acids. V lost 6 bases and J lost 6; bases outside the gene matches: 8. The CDR3 is CASSSRRLAAGELFF. In nucleotides, the CDR3 is TGTGCCAGCAGCTCGCGTCGACTAGCGGCCGGGGAGCTGTTTTTT.

The chain joins TRBV19 to TRBJ2-5; D not resolved. Trimming pared 3 bases from V and 4 bases from J, leaving 6 bases between. CDR1 is LNHDA, CDR2 SQIVND, per germline (reference sequence). This CDR3 is built from 12 residues. The CDR3 reads CASSILGETQYF. The CDR3 DNA is TGTGCCAGTAGTATTTTGGGAGAGACCCAGTACTTC. Using reference TRBV19 and TRBJ2-5 for the parts outside the CDR3, the full variable domain is DGGITQSPKYLFRKEGQNVTLSCEQNLNHDAMYWYRQDPGQGLRLIYYSQIVNDFQKGDIAEGYSVSREKKESFPLTVTSAQKNPTAFYLCASSILGETQYFGPGTRLLVL.

V usage is TRBV6-5 and J usage is TRBJ1-5; no definite D call. Germline V lookup: CDR1 MNHEY, CDR2 SVGAGI. The CDR3 runs to 15 residues. V was cut by 6 bases and J by 11 bases, with 23 bases left in between. The CDR3: CASSPGSAGDRSQHF. The CDR3 bases are TGTGCCAGCAGCCCCGGATCGGCCGGTGATCGGTCCCAGCATTTT.

V and J are TRBV2 and TRBJ2-7; 7 nucleotides agree with TRBD2. V was clipped by 6 bases and J by 6 bases; unmatched bases: 11. The CDR3 extends over 14 amino acids. The germline V gene has CDR1 SNHLY and CDR2 FYNNEI. This CDR3 is CASRPRLAPSEQYF. CDR3 sequence (DNA): TGTGCCAGCAGGCCCAGACTAGCTCCTAGCGAGCAGTACTTC.

The chain is built from TRBV11-3 and TRBJ2-7; 9 nucleotides align to TRBD1. The CDR3 is 13 residues long. Germline CDR1 and CDR2: SGHNT and YENEEA. J gave up 6 bases and V 3 bases, and 3 bases lay outside the gene matches. The CDR3 bases are TGTGCCAGCAGCTTTACAGGGGGCGGCGAGCAGTACTTC. Residues: CASSFTGGGEQYF.

J is TRBJ2-5 and V is TRBV3-1 (or the pseudogene TRBV3-2), with a tentative D call TRBD2 (7 bases). The CDR3 spans 16 residues. V shed 2 bases and J shed 2 bases, with 15 bases lying between them. Germline CDR1 reads LGHDT; CDR2 reads YNNKEL (reference sequence). CDR3 DNA: TGTGCCAGCAGCCAACGCGGGGGCGTCGGGCAAGAGACCCAGTACTTC. Translation gives CASSQRGGVGQETQYF.

The chain couples TRBV5-1 to TRBJ2-3; D uncertain. The CDR3 is 16 residues long. Trimming took off 0 bases at V and 0 bases at J, with 11 bases between the two ends. From germline, CDR1 is SGHRS and CDR2 YFSETQ. The CDR3 sequence: CASSLEGDSSTDTQYF. Here the CDR3 DNA reads TGCGCCAGCAGCTTGGAAGGTGACTCTAGCACAGATACGCAGTATTTT.

The chain employs TRBV5-1 and TRBJ1-4, with 7 bases identical to TRBD1. V was pared by 7 bases and J by 2 bases, with 8 bases of the junction left unmatched. This CDR3 region has 15 residues. From germline, CDR1 is SGHRS and CDR2 YFSETQ. The CDR3 here is CASRLMGQTNEKLFF. The CDR3 DNA is TGCGCCAGCCGACTGATGGGACAGACTAATGAAAAACTGTTTTTT. Complete variable domain (other parts from reference TRBV5-1 and TRBJ1-4): KAGVTQTPRYLIKTRGQQVTLSCSPISGHRSVSWYQQTPGQGLQFLFEYFSETQRNKGNFPGRFSGRQFSNSRSEMNVSTLELGDSALYLCASRLMGQTNEKLFFGSGTQLSVL.

V is TRBV11-1 and J is TRBJ2-1; the match to TRBD2 covers 9 bases. CDR3 length: 15 amino acids. J was trimmed by 3 bases and V by 1 base; bases with no gene match: 1. Germline assignment: CDR1 SGHAT and CDR2 FQDESV (reference sequence). The chain's CDR3 is CASSLGGRGYNEQFF. In nucleotides, the CDR3 is TGTGCCAGCAGCTTAGGCGGGAGGGGCTACAATGAGCAGTTCTTC. The variable domain in full, with the rest retrieved from reference TRBV11-1 and TRBJ2-1, is EAEVAQSPRYKITEKSQAVAFWCDPISGHATLYWYRQILGQGPELLVQFQDESVVDDSQLPKDRFSAERLKGVDSTLKIQPAELGDSAMYLCASSLGGRGYNEQFFGPGTRLTVL.

This clone occurred once. The rearrangement links TRBV28 to TRBJ1-5; 7 bases fit TRBD1. V was pared by 6 bases and J by 5 bases, with 7 bases of the junction left unmatched. The CDR3 contains 14 residues. Germline values: CDR1 MDHEN, CDR2 SYDVKM. CDR3 in amino acids: CASSPTGEHQPQHF. CDR3 bases: TGTGCCAGCAGCCCTACAGGGGAGCATCAGCCCCAGCATTTT.

The CDR3 bases are TGTGCCAGCAGACCAAAAAAGACTAGCGGGAGTGAGGAGACCCAGTACTTC. This sequence encodes CASRPKKTSGSEETQYF. This chain uses TRBV27 with TRBJ2-5; 12 bases line up with TRBD2. V was clipped by 6 bases and J by 5 bases; unmatched bases: 13. Per germline, CDR1 MNHEY and CDR2 SMNVEV (reference sequence). This CDR3 contains 17 residues.

The chain carries TRBV14 and TRBJ1-6; D call uncertain. Germline CDR1 is SGHDN and CDR2 is FVKESK. Deletions cut 0 bases from V and 4 bases from J, with 4 bases between. The CDR3 sequence is 14 residues long. This CDR3 reads CASSQDFYNSPLHF. The CDR3 nucleotides read TGTGCCAGCAGCCAAGATTTTTATAATTCACCCCTCCACTTT.

The chain is built from TRBV19 and TRBJ1-1; a weak D match, TRBD1 (6 bases). This CDR3 contains 16 residues. V lost 7 bases, J lost 3 bases, and 21 bases lay in between. Germline CDR1 LNHDA, CDR2 SQIVND (reference sequence). Here the CDR3 DNA reads TGTGCCAGTACCAAAAACAGGGAAGTAAGGGACACTGAAGCTTTCTTT. Protein product: CASTKNREVRDTEAFF. The full variable domain, completed using reference TRBV19 and TRBJ1-1, is DGGITQSPKYLFRKEGQNVTLSCEQNLNHDAMYWYRQDPGQGLRLIYYSQIVNDFQKGDIAEGYSVSREKKESFPLTVTSAQKNPTAFYLCASTKNREVRDTEAFFGQGTRLTVV.

The chain combines TRBV7-9 with TRBJ1-2, with D possibly matching TRBD1 (5 bases). Germline CDR1 reads SEHNR; CDR2 reads FQNEAQ (reference sequence). The V gene lost 1 base and the J gene lost 0 bases, with 6 bases spanning the gap. The CDR3 is made up of 14 amino acids. The CDR3 reads CASSLGTSNYGYTF. CDR3 nucleotides: TGTGCCAGCAGCTTAGGGACATCTAACTATGGCTACACCTTC.

This chain joins TRBV11-3 and TRBJ2-3, with 7 bases that match TRBD2. The CDR3 has 16 amino acids. Unmatched junction bases numbered 7, after V lost 1 base and J lost 3 bases. Germline-derived CDR1 and CDR2 are SGHNT and YENEEA. CDR3 loop: CASSLGTSGGTDTQYF. Written as DNA, the CDR3 is TGTGCCAGCAGCTTAGGAACGTCGGGGGGTACAGATACGCAGTATTTT. Looking up the rest from reference TRBV11-3 and TRBJ2-3 gives the full variable domain: EAGVVQSPRYKIIEKKQPVAFWCNPISGHNTLYWYLQNLGQGPELLIRYENEEAVDDSQLPKDRFSAERLKGVDSTLKIQPAELGDSAVYLCASSLGTSGGTDTQYFGPGTRLTVL.

This clone was counted once. This sequence joins TRBV27 and TRBJ2-7; D is undetermined. The V end was cut by 8 bases, the J end by 4 bases, with 18 bases between. CDR1 and CDR2 from the germline V gene are MNHEY and SMNVEV (reference sequence). The CDR3 runs 14 residues. The CDR3 spells CASRTDLNTYEQYF. CDR3 nucleotide sequence: TGTGCCAGCCGCACCGACCTGAACACGTACGAGCAGTACTTC.

The rearrangement joins TRBV28 to TRBJ2-6; D not resolved. The V end lost 8 bases, the J end lost 4 bases, and 0 bases lay between the germline ends. Germline values: CDR1 MDHEN, CDR2 SYDVKM. The CDR3 totals 10 residues. The CDR3 spells CASGANVLTF. The DNA for the CDR3 is TGTGCCAGCGGGGCCAACGTCCTGACTTTC.